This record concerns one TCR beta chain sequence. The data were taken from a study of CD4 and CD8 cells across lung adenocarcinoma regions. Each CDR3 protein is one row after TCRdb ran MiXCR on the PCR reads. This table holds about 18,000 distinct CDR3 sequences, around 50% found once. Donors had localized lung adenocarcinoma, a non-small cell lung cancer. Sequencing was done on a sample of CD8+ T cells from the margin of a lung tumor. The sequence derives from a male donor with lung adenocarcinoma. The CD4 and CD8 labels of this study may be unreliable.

CDR3 loop: CASSLSPYHNEQFF. CDR3 nucleotides: TGTGCCAGCAGCTTAAGCCCCTACCACAATGAGCAGTTCTTC. This chain uses TRBV7-3 with TRBJ2-1; D is unclear. The germline gives CDR1 SGHTA, CDR2 FQGTGA. Trimming took off 1 base at V and 5 bases at J, with 9 bases between the two ends. The CDR3 runs to 14 residues.